A single sample is the source of the 26 T cell receptor beta chains below, sequenced in a study of early T cells in non-severe SARS-CoV-2 infection. One entry per CDR3 protein, called by TCRdb with MiXCR from the 5' RACE reads. In the table there are tens of thousands of distinct CDR3 sequences, under 6% of which are singletons. Sequenced input: whole blood. Every receptor here comes from an adult who was a healthcare worker with PCR-confirmed SARS-CoV-2 infection or an uninfected control (not recorded which).

At least ten counts were recorded for this clonotype. This chain joins TRBV3-1 and TRBJ1-1; D is possibly TRBD1 (6 bases). Germline V CDR1 and CDR2: LGHDT, YNNKEL (reference sequence). CDR3 length: 13 amino acids. V was cut by 4 bases and J by 6 bases, with 12 bases left in between. The CDR3 region is CASSLGYRAEAFF. The DNA for the CDR3 is TGTGCCAGCAGCCTCGGGTACAGGGCTGAAGCTTTCTTT.

This clonotype appeared many times. The chain couples TRBV7-8 to TRBJ2-7; the D is unclear. V gave up 5 bases and J gave up 0 bases, with 2 bases separating them. This CDR3 region has 11 residues. Germline CDR1 reads SGHVS; CDR2 reads FQNEAQ. Here the CDR3 reads CASSPSYEQYF. For the CDR3, the DNA is TGTGCCAGCAGCCCCTCCTACGAGCAGTACTTC.

This clonotype came up a few times. The chain has TRBV7-2 and TRBJ1-6; 7 positions match TRBD1. J gave up 9 bases and V 5 bases, and 10 bases lay outside the gene matches. CDR3 length: 15 amino acids. Per the germline V gene, CDR1 is SGHTA and CDR2 is FQGNSA. CDR3 sequence reads: CASSTRRGGSSPLHF. The CDR3, as DNA: TGTGCCAGCAGCACGCGCAGGGGGGGGAGTTCACCCCTCCACTTT.

A note on this clonotype: Mismatch with germline at one junction end may stem from a read error. This chain connects TRBV5-5 to TRBJ1-1; 8 bases line up with TRBD1. The CDR3 consists of 16 residues. Germline V CDR1 and CDR2: SGHKS, YYEKEE (reference sequence). CDR3 protein: CASSYRPGQVNTEAFF. CDR3 nucleotide sequence: TGTGCCAGCAGTTATCGACCGGGACAGGTGAACACTGAAGCCTTCTTT.

This clonotype has at least ten counts. The chain carries TRBV4-2 and TRBJ2-7; the match to TRBD1 covers 7 bases. Germline trimming cut 0 bases from V and 3 bases from J; bases unmatched to any gene: 5. The length of the CDR3 is 15 residues. Germline loops: CDR1 LGHNA, CDR2 YNFKEQ. CDR3 sequence (DNA): TGTGCCAGCAGCCAAGAGAGACAGGGCCACTACGAGCAGTACTTC. It is translated as CASSQERQGHYEQYF.

This clonotype was seen a few times. V and J are TRBV7-6 and TRBJ2-7; 11 positions agree with TRBD1. Trimming removed 5 bases from V and 6 bases from J; junction bases left unmatched: 6. CDR1 is SGHVS and CDR2 is FNYEAQ in the germline V gene. This CDR3 is built from 14 residues. The DNA of the CDR3 is TGTGCCAGCAGCCCCCCGGACAGGGGGCTCGAGCAGTACTTC. Protein sequence: CASSPPDRGLEQYF.

There are many counts of this clonotype. The J gene is TRBJ1-1, the V gene TRBV20-1; TRBD1 aligns across 9 bases. Germline CDR1 DFQATT, CDR2 SNEGSKA (reference sequence). Trimming at V came to 6 bases and at J to 4 bases, leaving 15 bases not matched to a gene. The CDR3 length is 16 residues. The CDR3 here is CSAKSDRGVRGTEAFF. The CDR3 region has the DNA TGCAGTGCCAAATCTGACAGGGGGGTGCGAGGCACTGAAGCTTTCTTT.

There are a few counts of this clonotype. The chain links TRBV6-2 or TRBV6-3 to TRBJ2-3; D perhaps matches TRBD2 (5 bases). Trimming left V 5 bases short and J 1 base short, with 7 bases between. This CDR3 has 13 amino acids. Germline V lookup: CDR1 MNHEY, CDR2 SVGEGT. The CDR3 DNA is TGTGCCAGCAGTCTGGAGGGCACAGATACGCAGTATTTT. Its protein is CASSLEGTDTQYF.

This clonotype was seen more than once but under ten times. CDR3 nucleotide sequence: TGTGCCAGCAGCTTAAGGGGAAGACAGGGGGTCCCAGATACGCAGTATTTT. Its protein product is CASSLRGRQGVPDTQYF. The chain employs TRBV7-2 and TRBJ2-3; 9 bases align to TRBD1. Per germline, CDR1 SGHTA and CDR2 FQGNSA. The V and J ends lost 2 bases and 4 bases, in that order; junction bases with no gene match: 10. The CDR3 has 17 residues.

CDR3 nucleotide sequence: TGTGCCAGCAGTCCTGGAATGGTGGGAAAACTGTTTTTT. Translated: CASSPGMVGKLFF. This chain uses TRBV12-3 or TRBV12-4 with TRBJ1-4; D is unclear. Trimming took 5 bases from V and 10 from J, leaving 14 bases between them. The CDR3 length is 13 residues.

The sample holds a few counts of this clonotype. The genes are TRBV7-8 and TRBJ2-3, with D uncertain. This CDR3 comprises 14 residues. V was clipped by 7 bases and J by 6 bases, with 17 bases between them. From germline, CDR1 is SGHVS and CDR2 FQNEAQ. CDR3 nucleotide sequence: TGTGCCAGCATCCTACGTCCGACATGGGATACGCAGTATTTT. It specifies CASILRPTWDTQYF.

This clonotype was picked up many times. This chain uses TRBV7-3 with TRBJ2-2; 9 bases map to TRBD2. Germline lookup yields CDR1 SGHTA and CDR2 FQGTGA. V shed 2 bases and J 6 bases; nucleotides not matched to a gene: 10. The CDR3 has 17 residues. The CDR3 DNA follows: TGTGCCAGCAGCTTAGGGGTCGTAGCGGGAGTCGCCGGGGAGCTGTTTTTT. It codes for CASSLGVVAGVAGELFF.

The rearrangement uses TRBV11-2 and TRBJ2-2, with 12 bases that match TRBD2. From germline, CDR1 is SGHAT and CDR2 FQNNGV. The CDR3 is 16 amino acids. The V and J ends lost 3 bases and 3 bases, in that order; junction bases with no gene match: 2. The CDR3 DNA sequence: TGTGCCAGCAGCTTCGGACTAGCGGGGTACACCGGGGAGCTGTTTTTT. Translating it yields CASSFGLAGYTGELFF.

The chain has TRBV7-2 and TRBJ2-3, with TRBD1 identical over 7 bases. Germline lookup yields CDR1 SGHTA and CDR2 FQGNSA. The CDR3 is made up of 15 amino acids. With V trimmed by 5 bases and J by 2 bases, 7 bases remained unmatched. CDR3 coding DNA: TGTGCCAGCAGCCGAGGGACAGACTTCACAGATACGCAGTATTTT. It specifies CASSRGTDFTDTQYF.

J is TRBJ1-5 and V is TRBV6-2 or TRBV6-3; TRBD1 matches at 10 bases. The J segment lost 2 bases and the V segment lost 3 bases, leaving 10 bases of the junction unmatched. This CDR3 contains 18 residues. CDR1 is MNHEY and CDR2 is SVGEGT in the germline V gene. CDR3 amino acids: CASSYGRWDRGRNQPQHF. The CDR3 nucleotides read TGTGCCAGCAGTTATGGCCGCTGGGACAGGGGTCGCAATCAGCCCCAGCATTTT.

There are a few counts of this clonotype. V and J are TRBV7-3 and TRBJ2-3; 7 bases fit TRBD2. The CDR3 covers 16 residues. Trimming took 3 bases from V and 2 from J; bases not matched to a gene: 8. Germline V lookup: CDR1 SGHTA, CDR2 FQGTGA. The chain's CDR3 is CASSFLGGANTDTQYF. CDR3 sequence (DNA): TGTGCCAGCAGCTTTTTGGGAGGGGCCAACACAGATACGCAGTATTTT. Based on the CDR3 plus reference TRBV7-3 and TRBJ2-3, the full variable domain is GAGVSQTPSNKVTEKGKYVELRCDPISGHTALYWYRQSLGQGPEFLIYFQGTGAADDSGLPNDRFFAVRPEGSVSTLKIQRTERGDSAVYLCASSFLGGANTDTQYFGPGTRLTVL.

Worth noting for this clonotype: A much larger clonotype is one base distant, so this may be a read error. This chain joins TRBV5-5 and TRBJ1-4, with TRBD1 as a possible D gene (6 bases). Per the germline V gene, CDR1 is SGHKS and CDR2 is YYEKEE (reference sequence). Trimming removed 2 bases at V and 2 bases at J, with 13 bases between. This CDR3 region has 16 residues. The CDR3 loop is CASSFTPDSTNEKLFF. CDR3 in DNA: TGTGCCAGCAGCTTTACCCCGGACAGCACTAATGAAAAACTGTTTTTT. Full variable domain (missing parts from reference TRBV5-5 and TRBJ1-4): DAGVTQSPTHLIKTRGQQVTLRCSPISGHKSVSWYQQVLGQGPQFIFQYYEKEERGRGNFPDRFSARQFPNYSSELNVNALLLGDSALYLCASSFTPDSTNEKLFFGSGTQLSVL.

This clonotype was observed many times. The chain employs TRBV6-6 and TRBJ1-3; weak D call: TRBD1 (5 bases). This CDR3 has 19 amino acids. Trimming shortened V by 0 bases and J by 4 bases, and 22 bases separated the two germline ends. Germline CDR1 reads MNHNY; CDR2 reads SVGAGI (reference sequence). The CDR3 region is CASSYSNLSGGGYGNTIYF. DNA of the CDR3: TGTGCCAGCAGTTACTCGAATTTGTCTGGCGGGGGGTACGGAAACACCATATATTTT.

In this sample, this clonotype turned up many times. The chain links TRBV6-5 to TRBJ2-1; 12 bases line up with TRBD2. Germline lookup yields CDR1 MNHEY and CDR2 SVGAGI. Trimming took 0 bases from V and 8 from J; bases not matched to a gene: 5. There are 16 residues in the CDR3. The chain's CDR3 is CASSYSGTSGRDEQFF. The CDR3, as DNA: TGTGCCAGCAGTTACTCAGGGACTAGCGGGCGGGATGAGCAGTTCTTC.

The genes are TRBV7-8 and TRBJ2-1, with 8 bases aligning to TRBD1. With V trimmed by 2 bases and J by 8 bases, 8 bases remained unmatched. In germline, CDR1 is SGHVS, CDR2 FQNEAQ. The CDR3 runs to 15 residues. The CDR3 reads CASSLLAGGSDEQFF. The CDR3, as DNA: TGTGCCAGCAGCTTATTGGCAGGGGGCTCCGATGAGCAGTTCTTC.

In this sample, this clonotype turned up a few times. V and J are TRBV7-3 and TRBJ2-2; D is ambiguous. Germline V gene sequence: CDR1 SGHTA, CDR2 FQGTGA. The ends were cut back, 4 bases at V and 6 bases at J, with 9 bases in the middle. This CDR3 is built from 13 residues. This chain's CDR3 is CASSSVTSGELFF. The CDR3 nucleotides read TGTGCCAGCAGCTCCGTCACTTCCGGGGAGCTGTTTTTT.

This sequence joins TRBV2 and TRBJ2-7; D is ambiguous. The CDR3 runs 13 residues. The germline V gene has CDR1 SNHLY and CDR2 FYNNEI. Deletions cut 3 bases from V and 3 bases from J, with 9 bases between. For the CDR3, the DNA is TGTGCCAGCAGTGAGAGGCGTCTCTACGAGCAGTACTTC. Translated, it gives CASSERRLYEQYF. Based on the CDR3 plus reference TRBV2 and TRBJ2-7, the full variable domain is EPEVTQTPSHQVTQMGQEVILRCVPISNHLYFYWYRQILGQKVEFLVSFYNNEISEKSEIFDDQFSVERPDGSNFTLKIRSTKLEDSAMYFCASSERRLYEQYFGPGTRLTVT.

This clonotype showed up just a few times. This rearrangement joins TRBV16 to TRBJ1-5; D call uncertain. Germline V lookup: CDR1 KGHSY, CDR2 FQNENV. The length of the CDR3 is 13 residues. The germline V and J ends were trimmed by 6 bases and 2 bases, with 8 bases remaining between them. CDR3 DNA sequence: TGTGCCAGCAGTCTCTCGGGCAATCAGCCCCAGCATTTT. Protein sequence: CASSLSGNQPQHF. Looking up the rest from reference TRBV16 and TRBJ1-5 gives the full variable domain: GEEVAQTPKHLVRGEGQKAKLYCAPIKGHSYVFWYQQVLKNEFKFLISFQNENVFDETGMPKERFSAKCLPNSPCSLEIQATKLEDSAVYFCASSLSGNQPQHFGDGTRLSIL.

This clonotype was picked up a small number of times. The J gene is TRBJ2-1, the V gene TRBV20-1; D perhaps matches TRBD1 (5 bases). V was clipped by 0 bases and J by 5 bases, with 11 bases between them. The CDR3 loop spans 14 amino acids. CDR1 DFQATT and CDR2 SNEGSKA come from the germline V gene (reference sequence). The CDR3 reads CSARDPRQHNEQFF. CDR3 in DNA: TGCAGTGCTAGAGACCCAAGACAGCACAATGAGCAGTTCTTC.

As regards this clonotype: It may be a read error: a sequence one base away is much more abundant. V and J are TRBV11-2 and TRBJ1-1; D remains unclear. Per germline, CDR1 SGHAT and CDR2 FQNNGV. CDR3 length: 13 residues. V was shortened by 5 bases and J by 1 base, with 8 bases between the two germline ends. The CDR3 sequence: CASSLGTNTEAFF. The CDR3 DNA sequence: TGTGCCAGCAGCCTGGGAACGAACACTGAAGCTTTCTTT. The whole variable domain, filled in from reference TRBV11-2 and TRBJ1-1, reads EAGVAQSPRYKIIEKRQSVAFWCNPISGHATLYWYQQILGQGPKLLIQFQNNGVVDDSQLPKDRFSAERLKGVDSTLKIQPAKLEDSAVYLCASSLGTNTEAFFGQGTRLTVV.

This clonotype has just a few counts. This chain uses TRBV3-1 with TRBJ1-2; D remains unclear. The CDR3 runs 14 residues. V gave up 7 bases and J gave up 6 bases, with 18 bases separating them. Germline-derived CDR1 and CDR2 are LGHDT and YNNKEL (reference sequence). CDR3 in amino acids: CASTPSAGADGYTF. The CDR3 region has the DNA TGTGCCAGCACCCCTTCGGCCGGCGCGGATGGCTACACCTTC.